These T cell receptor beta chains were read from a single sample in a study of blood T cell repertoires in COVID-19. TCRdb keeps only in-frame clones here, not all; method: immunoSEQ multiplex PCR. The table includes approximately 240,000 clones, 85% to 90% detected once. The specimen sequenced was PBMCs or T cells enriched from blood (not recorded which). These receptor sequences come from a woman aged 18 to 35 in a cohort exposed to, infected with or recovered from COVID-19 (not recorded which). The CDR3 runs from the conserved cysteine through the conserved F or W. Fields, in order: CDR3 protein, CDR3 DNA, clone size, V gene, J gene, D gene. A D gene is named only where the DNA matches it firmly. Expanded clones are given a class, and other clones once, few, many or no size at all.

CDR3: CSASSSDLYEQYF
DNA: TGCAGTGCTAGTTCCAGCGACCTCTACGAGCAGTACTTC
size: NA
V: TRBV20-1
J: TRBJ2-7
D: NA

CDR3: CASSLIFRQGAFQPQHF
DNA: TGTGCCAGCAGTTTAATATTCCGACAGGGAGCGTTTCAGCCCCAGCATTTT
size: NA
V: TRBV27
J: TRBJ1-5
D: TRBD1

CDR3: CASSLSGGSGNTIYF
DNA: TGTGCCAGCAGCTTATCGGGGGGCTCTGGAAACACCATATATTTT
size: once
V: TRBV28
J: TRBJ1-3
D: NA

CDR3: CSASQSAGGPNIQYF
DNA: TGCAGCGCCTCCCAGTCCGCGGGAGGCCCTAACATTCAGTACTTC
size: NA
V: TRBV29-1
J: TRBJ2-4
D: TRBD2

CDR3: CASSEASGGYYEQYF
DNA: TGCGCCAGCAGTGAGGCTAGCGGGGGGTACTACGAGCAGTACTTC
size: NA
V: TRBV10-2
J: TRBJ2-7
D: TRBD2

CDR3: CASSLRFGLTQANEQFF
DNA: TGTGCCAGCAGCTTAAGATTCGGACTTACCCAGGCGAATGAGCAGTTCTTC
size: NA
V: TRBV11-3
J: TRBJ2-1
D: NA

CDR3: CAWLNRVHEQFF
DNA: TGTGCCTGGTTAAACAGGGTCCATGAGCAGTTCTTC
size: NA
V: TRBV30
J: TRBJ2-1
D: NA

CDR3: CASSDRVPLAGGGNNEQFF
DNA: TGTGCCAGCAGTGATCGGGTCCCACTAGCGGGAGGAGGGAACAATGAGCAGTTCTTC
size: NA
V: TRBV2
J: TRBJ2-1
D: TRBD2

CDR3: CASSLGFSLGARVNEQFF
DNA: TGTGCCAGCAGCTTGGGGTTCTCGCTGGGGGCCAGGGTGAATGAGCAGTTCTTC
size: NA
V: TRBV5-4
J: TRBJ2-1
D: NA

CDR3: CATSDPLNRGHEQFF
DNA: TGTGCCACCAGTGACCCACTTAACAGGGGACATGAGCAGTTCTTC
size: NA
V: TRBV24-1
J: TRBJ2-1
D: TRBD1

CDR3: CARIPQGRGGGWNTEAFF
DNA: TGTGCCAGAATCCCCCAGGGGCGTGGAGGTGGATGGAACACTGAAGCTTTCTTT
size: NA
V: TRBV7-2
J: TRBJ1-1
D: NA

CDR3: CASSLVAGVSYNEQFF
DNA: TGCGCCAGCAGCTTAGTGGCGGGAGTCTCCTACAATGAGCAGTTCTTC
size: NA
V: TRBV5-1
J: TRBJ2-1
D: TRBD2

CDR3: CASSIRRGTGELFF
DNA: TGTGCCAGCAGTATAAGGCGAGGCACCGGGGAGCTGTTTTTT
size: NA
V: TRBV27
J: TRBJ2-2
D: NA

CDR3: CASSAGTRRATDTQYF
DNA: TGCGCCAGCAGCGCGGGGACCCGAAGGGCGACAGATACGCAGTATTTT
size: once
V: TRBV5-1
J: TRBJ2-3
D: NA

CDR3: CASSRGQGSQPQHF
DNA: TGTGCCAGCAGCCGAGGACAGGGGAGTCAGCCCCAGCATTTT
size: NA
V: TRBV28
J: TRBJ1-5
D: TRBD1

CDR3: CASSFAGAWYGYTF
DNA: TGTGCCAGCAGCTTCGCGGGGGCCTGGTATGGCTACACCTTC
size: NA
V: TRBV7-9
J: TRBJ1-2
D: NA

CDR3: CASSLAGGTDTQYF
DNA: TGTGCCAGCAGCTTAGCGGGGGGCACAGATACGCAGTATTTT
size: NA
V: TRBV7-3
J: TRBJ2-3
D: TRBD2

CDR3: CATSRGGEQYGYTF
DNA: TGTGCCACCAGCAGAGGCGGTGAGCAATATGGCTACACCTTC
size: NA
V: TRBV15
J: TRBJ1-2
D: NA

CDR3: CASSLESGLYGYTF
DNA: TGTGCCAGCAGCTTGGAGTCAGGACTCTATGGCTACACCTTC
size: NA
V: TRBV5-4
J: TRBJ1-2
D: NA

CDR3: CASRSDRGTSPLHF
DNA: TGTGCCAGCAGGTCGGACAGGGGAACGTCACCCCTCCACTTT
size: NA
V: TRBV2
J: TRBJ1-6
D: TRBD1

CDR3: CASRLGPLNTEAFF
DNA: TGTGCCAGCAGACTTGGGCCTTTGAACACTGAAGCTTTCTTT
size: NA
V: TRBV7-3
J: TRBJ1-1
D: NA